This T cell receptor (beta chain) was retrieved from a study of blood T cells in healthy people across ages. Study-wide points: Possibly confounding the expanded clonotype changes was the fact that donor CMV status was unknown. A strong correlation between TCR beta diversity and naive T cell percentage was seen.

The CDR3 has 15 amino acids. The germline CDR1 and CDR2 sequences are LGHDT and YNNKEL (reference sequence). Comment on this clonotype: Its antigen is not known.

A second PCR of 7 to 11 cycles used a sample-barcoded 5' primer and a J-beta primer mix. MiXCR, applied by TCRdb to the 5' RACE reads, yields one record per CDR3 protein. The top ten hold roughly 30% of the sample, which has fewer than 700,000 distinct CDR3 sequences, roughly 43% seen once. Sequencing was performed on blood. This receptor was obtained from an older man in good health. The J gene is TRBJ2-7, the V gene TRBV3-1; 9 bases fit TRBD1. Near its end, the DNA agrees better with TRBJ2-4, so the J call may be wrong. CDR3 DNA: TGTGCCAGCAGCCAGACTCTACAGGGGGCTTACATTCAGTACTTC. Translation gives CASSQTLQGAYIQYF.